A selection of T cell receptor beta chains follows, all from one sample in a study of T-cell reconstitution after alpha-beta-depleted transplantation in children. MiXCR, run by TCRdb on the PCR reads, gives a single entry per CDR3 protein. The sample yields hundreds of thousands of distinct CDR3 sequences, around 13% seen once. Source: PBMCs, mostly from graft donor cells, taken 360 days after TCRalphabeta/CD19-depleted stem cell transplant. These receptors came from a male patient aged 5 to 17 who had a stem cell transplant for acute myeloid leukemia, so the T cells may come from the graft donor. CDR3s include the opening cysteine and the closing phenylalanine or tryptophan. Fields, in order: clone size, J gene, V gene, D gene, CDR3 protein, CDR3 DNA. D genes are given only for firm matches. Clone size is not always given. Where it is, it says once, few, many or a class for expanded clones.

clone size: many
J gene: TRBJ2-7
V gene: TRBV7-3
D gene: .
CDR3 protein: CASSLGGKDEQYF
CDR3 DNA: TGTGCCAGCAGCTTAGGAGGGAAGGACGAGCAGTACTTC

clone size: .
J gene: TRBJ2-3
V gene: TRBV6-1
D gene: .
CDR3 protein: CASSLTAPTDTQYF
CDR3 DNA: TGTGCCAGCAGCCTAACAGCCCCCACAGATACGCAGTATTTT

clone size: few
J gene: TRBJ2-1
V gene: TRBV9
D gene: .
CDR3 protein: CASRRVLGENEQFF
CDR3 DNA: TGTGCCAGCAGGAGGGTTCTTGGCGAGAATGAGCAGTTCTTC

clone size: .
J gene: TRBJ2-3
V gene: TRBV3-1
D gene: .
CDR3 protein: CASSLRAGRDTQYF
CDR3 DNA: TGTGCCAGCAGCCTTCGGGCGGGCCGGGATACGCAGTATTTT

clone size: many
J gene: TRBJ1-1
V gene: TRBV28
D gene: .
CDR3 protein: CASSLGTGYEAFF
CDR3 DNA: TGTGCCAGCAGTTTAGGGACGGGATATGAAGCTTTCTTT

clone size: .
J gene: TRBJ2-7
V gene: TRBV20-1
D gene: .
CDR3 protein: CSASLGSYEQYF
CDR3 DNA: TGCAGTGCTTCCCTGGGCTCCTACGAGCAGTACTTC

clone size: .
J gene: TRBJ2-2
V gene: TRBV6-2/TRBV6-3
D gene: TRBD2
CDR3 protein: CASSYLGLASTGELFF
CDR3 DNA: TGTGCCAGCAGTTACCTCGGACTAGCGAGCACCGGGGAGCTGTTTTTT

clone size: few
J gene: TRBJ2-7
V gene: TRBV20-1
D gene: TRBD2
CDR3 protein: CSARVLAGPYEQYF
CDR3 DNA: TGCAGTGCTAGAGTACTAGCGGGACCTTACGAGCAGTACTTC

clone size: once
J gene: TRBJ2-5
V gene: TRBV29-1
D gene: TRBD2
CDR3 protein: CSESGGEETQYF
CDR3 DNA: TGCAGCGAGAGCGGGGGGGAAGAGACCCAGTACTTC

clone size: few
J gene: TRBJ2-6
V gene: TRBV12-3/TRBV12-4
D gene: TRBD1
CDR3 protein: CASGQGAGANVLTF
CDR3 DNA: TGTGCCAGCGGACAGGGGGCTGGGGCCAACGTCCTGACTTTC

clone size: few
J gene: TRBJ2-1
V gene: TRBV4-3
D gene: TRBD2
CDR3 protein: CASSRDGTSGFPAYNEQFF
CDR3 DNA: TGCGCCAGCAGCCGGGACGGGACTAGCGGGTTCCCGGCCTACAATGAGCAGTTCTTC

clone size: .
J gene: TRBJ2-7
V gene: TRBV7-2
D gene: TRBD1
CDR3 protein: CASSPDRVWTYEQYF
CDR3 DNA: TGTGCCAGCAGCCCAGACAGGGTCTGGACGTACGAGCAGTACTTC

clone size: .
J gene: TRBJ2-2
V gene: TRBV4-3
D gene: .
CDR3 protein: CASSRVQAGAKNTGELFF
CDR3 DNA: TGCGCCAGCAGCCGAGTCCAGGCAGGGGCCAAGAACACCGGGGAGCTGTTTTTT

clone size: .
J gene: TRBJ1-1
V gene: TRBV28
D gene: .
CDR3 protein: CASTSRWGRYTEAFF
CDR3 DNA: TGTGCCAGCACCTCAAGGTGGGGTAGGTACACTGAAGCTTTCTTT

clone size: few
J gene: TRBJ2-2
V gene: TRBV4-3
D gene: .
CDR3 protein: CASSQVERTGELFF
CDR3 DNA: TGCGCCAGCAGCCAAGTGGAACGGACCGGGGAGCTGTTTTTT

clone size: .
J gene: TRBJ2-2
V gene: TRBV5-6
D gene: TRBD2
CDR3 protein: CASSFSHGRVNTGELFF
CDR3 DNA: TGTGCCAGCAGCTTTAGTCACGGGAGGGTTAACACCGGGGAGCTGTTTTTT

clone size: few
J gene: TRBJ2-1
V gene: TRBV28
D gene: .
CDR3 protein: CASSFRETINEQFF
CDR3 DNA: TGTGCCAGCAGTTTCCGGGAGACTATCAATGAGCAGTTCTTC

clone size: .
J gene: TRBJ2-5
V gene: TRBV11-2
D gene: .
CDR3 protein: CASSRSSRPQETQYF
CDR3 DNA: TGTGCCAGCAGCAGATCTTCTAGGCCCCAAGAGACCCAGTACTTC

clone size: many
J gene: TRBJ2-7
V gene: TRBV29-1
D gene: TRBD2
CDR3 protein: CSVGLAVYEQYF
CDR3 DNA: TGCAGCGTTGGACTAGCGGTCTACGAGCAGTACTTC

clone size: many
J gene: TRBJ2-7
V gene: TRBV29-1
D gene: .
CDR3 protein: CSVELGTSYEQYF
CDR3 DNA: TGCAGCGTTGAATTAGGTACCTCCTACGAGCAGTACTTC

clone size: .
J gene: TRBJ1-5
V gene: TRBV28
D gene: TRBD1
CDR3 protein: CASSILTGAAQHF
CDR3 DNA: TGTGCCAGCAGTATCTTGACAGGGGCGGCCCAGCATTTT

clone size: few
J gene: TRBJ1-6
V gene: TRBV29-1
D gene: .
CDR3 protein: CSPGWRPLHF
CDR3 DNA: TGCAGCCCAGGATGGAGACCCCTCCACTTT

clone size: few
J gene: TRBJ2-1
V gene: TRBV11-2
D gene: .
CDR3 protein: CASSLVAARQFF
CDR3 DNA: TGTGCCAGCAGCTTAGTGGCGGCCCGACAGTTCTTC

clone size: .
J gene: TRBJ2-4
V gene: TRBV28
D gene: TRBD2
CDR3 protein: CASSFLASGKLAKNIQYF
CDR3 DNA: TGTGCCAGCAGTTTTTTGGCTAGCGGGAAGCTAGCCAAAAACATTCAGTACTTC

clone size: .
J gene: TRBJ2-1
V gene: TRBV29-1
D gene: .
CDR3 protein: CSVGGYRALINEQFF
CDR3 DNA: TGCAGCGTTGGTGGATACAGGGCCCTCATAAATGAGCAGTTCTTC

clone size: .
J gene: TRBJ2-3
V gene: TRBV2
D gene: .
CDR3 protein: CASSEVRGDTQYF
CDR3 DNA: TGTGCCAGCAGTGAAGTGAGAGGAGATACGCAGTATTTT

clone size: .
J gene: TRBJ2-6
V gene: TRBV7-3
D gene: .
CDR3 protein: CASSPILSGANVLTF
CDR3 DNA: TGTGCCAGCAGTCCCATACTTTCTGGGGCCAACGTCCTGACTTTC

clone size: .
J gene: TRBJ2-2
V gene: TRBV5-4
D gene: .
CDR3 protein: CASSLVGSRPYGELFF
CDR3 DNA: TGTGCCAGCAGCTTGGTGGGATCCCGACCTTACGGGGAGCTGTTTTTT

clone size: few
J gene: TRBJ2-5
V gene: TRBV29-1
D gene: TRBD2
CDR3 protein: CSVAGAEAHQETQYF
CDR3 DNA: TGCAGCGTAGCGGGAGCCGAAGCCCACCAAGAGACCCAGTACTTC

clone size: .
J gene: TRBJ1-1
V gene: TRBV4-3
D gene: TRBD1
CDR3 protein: CASSQERGHNTEAFF
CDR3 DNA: TGCGCCAGCAGCCAAGAGAGGGGGCATAACACTGAAGCTTTCTTT

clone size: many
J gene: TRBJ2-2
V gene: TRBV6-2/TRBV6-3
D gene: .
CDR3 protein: CASSYALTGELFF
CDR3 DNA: TGTGCCAGCAGTTACGCACTGACGGGGGAGCTGTTTTTT

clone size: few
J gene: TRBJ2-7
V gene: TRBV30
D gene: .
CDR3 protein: CAWSPLHEQYF
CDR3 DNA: TGTGCCTGGAGTCCCCTCCACGAGCAGTACTTC

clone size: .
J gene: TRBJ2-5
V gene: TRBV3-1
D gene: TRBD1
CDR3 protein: CASSQPGTGEGWETQYF
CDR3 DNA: TGTGCCAGCAGCCAACCTGGGACAGGGGAAGGTTGGGAGACCCAGTACTTC

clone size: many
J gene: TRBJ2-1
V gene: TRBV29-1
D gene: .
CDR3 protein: CSVVLRGNEQFF
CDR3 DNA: TGCAGCGTTGTCCTCCGGGGCAATGAGCAGTTCTTC

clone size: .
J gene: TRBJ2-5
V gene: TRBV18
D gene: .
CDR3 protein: CASSRGPGQETQYF
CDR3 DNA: TGTGCCAGCTCACGGGGCCCGGGCCAAGAGACCCAGTACTTC

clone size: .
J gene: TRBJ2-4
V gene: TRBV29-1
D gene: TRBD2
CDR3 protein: CSASGREGKNIHYF
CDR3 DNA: TGCAGCGCGAGCGGGAGGGAAGGCAAAAACATTCATTACTTC

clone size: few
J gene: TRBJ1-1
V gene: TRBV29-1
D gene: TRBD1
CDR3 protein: CSGHRGMNTEAFF
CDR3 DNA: TGCAGCGGGCACAGGGGGATGAACACTGAAGCTTTCTTT

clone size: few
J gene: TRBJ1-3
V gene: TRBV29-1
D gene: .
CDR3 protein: CSVERVSGNTIYF
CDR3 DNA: TGCAGCGTTGAAAGGGTCTCCGGAAACACCATATATTTT

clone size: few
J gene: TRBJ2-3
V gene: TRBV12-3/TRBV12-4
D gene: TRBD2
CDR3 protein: CASRPGGAGLSDTQYF
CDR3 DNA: TGTGCCAGCAGGCCGGGTGGAGCGGGATTATCAGATACGCAGTATTTT

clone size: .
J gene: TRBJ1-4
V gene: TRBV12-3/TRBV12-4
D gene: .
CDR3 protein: CASSHRTRNEKLFF
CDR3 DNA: TGTGCCAGCAGCCACCGGACCCGTAATGAAAAACTGTTTTTT

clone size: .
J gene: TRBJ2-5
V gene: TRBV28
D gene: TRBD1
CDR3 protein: CASSFGQGVDSVFPYQETQYF
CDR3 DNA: TGTGCCAGCAGTTTTGGACAGGGTGTCGACTCCGTATTCCCGTACCAAGAGACCCAGTACTTC

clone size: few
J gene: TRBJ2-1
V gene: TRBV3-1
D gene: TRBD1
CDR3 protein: CASSQGATGTGIYNEQFF
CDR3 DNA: TGTGCCAGCAGCCAAGGGGCAACCGGGACAGGGATTTACAATGAGCAGTTCTTC